A single sample is the source of the 14 T cell receptor beta chains below, sequenced in a study of shared T cell receptors in the human thymus (dated by TCRdb to the early 2020s). The library was produced with the immunoSEQ multiplex PCR assay. TCRdb re-hosts the immuneACCESS table, in-frame sequences only. Its copies lack some clones; in the studies checked, an unresolved V gene accounts for under half of them, and the cause for the rest is not known. This sample comprises 630,000 or so clones, more than 75% of them detected only once. The top ten constitute approximately 0.0097% of the sample. The same data also went into a second study, on human thymus T cells.

Input material: thymocytes. These receptor sequences come from a boy under two years old with a congenital heart defect. Donor details come from another sample of the same person, matched by shared clones.

The V call is TRBV6-5, the J call TRBJ2-7, with 8 bases identical to TRBD1. Germline CDR1 MNHEY, CDR2 SVGAGI. The V and J ends lost 2 bases and 4 bases, in that order; junction bases with no gene match: 10. The CDR3 length is 16 residues. CDR3 sequence (DNA): TGTGCCAGCAGTTACGTATGGTCAGGGGGCGAGTACGAGCAGTACTTC. Protein: CASSYVWSGGEYEQYF.

The gene calls are TRBV6-5 and TRBJ2-3; maybe TRBD2 (5 bases). The CDR3 consists of 14 residues. Germline CDR1 is MNHEY and CDR2 is SVGAGI. V lost 10 bases, J lost 2 bases, and 16 bases lay in between. CDR3 nucleotide sequence: TGTGCCACCAGACGAGGGAGAGTCACAGATACGCAGTATTTT. Translating it yields CATRRGRVTDTQYF.

The chain couples TRBV28 to TRBJ2-3; TRBD1 aligns across 9 bases. The germline V gene has CDR1 MDHEN and CDR2 SYDVKM. The V and J ends lost 3 bases and 6 bases, in that order; junction bases with no gene match: 4. The CDR3 runs to 14 residues. CDR3 nucleotides: TGTGCCAGCAGTTTCCGACAGGGGGGGGATACGCAGTATTTT. Translated: CASSFRQGGDTQYF.

To note about this clone: Within the sample, other DNA sequences also encode this same CDR3. The V gene is TRBV20-1, the J gene TRBJ1-1; D is unclear. The CDR3 runs to 10 residues. The V gene lost 6 bases and the J gene lost 3 bases, with 5 bases spanning the gap. Germline lookup yields CDR1 DFQATT and CDR2 SNEGSKA (reference sequence). The CDR3 sequence: CSARDTEAFF. Here the CDR3 DNA reads TGCAGTGCCCGGGACACTGAAGCTTTCTTT.

The chain is built from TRBV14 and TRBJ2-5; 14 bases agree with TRBD2. The V and J ends lost 0 bases and 3 bases, in that order; junction bases with no gene match: 3. The CDR3 runs 17 residues. CDR1 SGHDN and CDR2 FVKESK come from the germline V gene. DNA for the CDR3: TGTGCCAGCAGCCAAGAGGGGACTAGCGGGGGTGAAGAGACCCAGTACTTC. This gives the protein CASSQEGTSGGEETQYF.

The chain couples TRBV4-2 to TRBJ2-7; no firm D call. This CDR3 spans 16 amino acids. V lost 0 bases to trimming and J lost 1 base, with 13 bases between them. The V gene's germline CDR1 is LGHNA and CDR2 YNFKEQ. CDR3 region: CASSQEPDISSYEQYF. The CDR3 DNA follows: TGTGCCAGCAGCCAAGAGCCCGACATAAGTTCCTACGAGCAGTACTTC.

This chain connects TRBV28 to TRBJ1-5; D remains ambiguous. CDR3 length equals 11 residues. V gave up 3 bases and J gave up 5 bases, with 2 bases separating them. The germline CDR1 and CDR2 sequences are MDHEN and SYDVKM. For the CDR3, the DNA is TGTGCCAGCAGTTTCGATCAGCCCCAGCATTTT. Its protein is CASSFDQPQHF.

The J gene is TRBJ2-1, the V gene TRBV14; perhaps TRBD1 as D (5 bases). V lost 3 bases and J lost 2, with 14 bases in between. The germline V gene has CDR1 SGHDN and CDR2 FVKESK. This CDR3 has 16 amino acids. CDR3 in amino acids: CASSHLGRDTYNEQFF. The CDR3 nucleotides read TGTGCCAGCAGCCACTTAGGCAGGGATACCTACAATGAGCAGTTCTTC.

This chain joins TRBV5-6 and TRBJ2-1; D uncertain. Germline CDR1 and CDR2: SGHDT and YYEEEE. This CDR3 comprises 15 residues. V was cut by 0 bases and J by 5 bases, with 12 bases left in between. The CDR3 loop is CASSLAEAGNNEQFF. The CDR3 DNA sequence: TGTGCCAGCAGCTTGGCAGAGGCCGGAAACAATGAGCAGTTCTTC.

The chain carries TRBV5-1 and TRBJ1-5; tentative D call: TRBD1 (5 bases). Per germline, CDR1 SGHRS and CDR2 YFSETQ. Between the trimmed V and J ends, which lost 1 base and 6 bases, there was a span of 11 bases. The CDR3 totals 14 residues. The DNA for the CDR3 is TGCGCCAGCAGCTTGCGGAGGGGTAGTCAGCCCCAGCATTTT. Amino acid sequence: CASSLRRGSQPQHF.

The chain joins TRBV18 to TRBJ1-1; D may be TRBD1 (5 bases). V was clipped by 6 bases and J by 5 bases, with 19 bases between them. CDR3 size: 15 residues. CDR1 and CDR2 from the germline V gene are KGHSH and LQKENI. Here the CDR3 reads CASSRGGERGTEAFF. In nucleotides, the CDR3 is TGTGCCAGCTCCCGTGGGGGGGAGAGAGGAACTGAAGCTTTCTTT.

This CDR3 is CASSQKGEPQAKNIQYF. CDR3 coding DNA: TGTGCCAGCTCACAAAAAGGCGAGCCACAGGCCAAAAACATTCAGTACTTC. The V and J genes are TRBV18 and TRBJ2-4; D ambiguous. CDR1 and CDR2 (germline): KGHSH, LQKENI. V lost 4 bases and J lost 1, with 17 bases in between. This CDR3 spans 17 amino acids.

This sequence joins TRBV14 and TRBJ1-1; TRBD1 might be the D (5 bases). The CDR3 sequence is 15 residues long. The germline gives CDR1 SGHDN, CDR2 FVKESK. V was pared by 2 bases and J by 0 bases, with 10 bases between. The DNA of the CDR3 is TGTGCCAGCAGCCAATATAGACAGCTGAACACTGAAGCTTTCTTT. Translated, it gives CASSQYRQLNTEAFF.

In this sample, this clone turned up once. The V and J genes are TRBV4-3 and TRBJ2-3; 7 nucleotides line up with TRBD2. Germline CDR1 and CDR2: LGHNA and YSLEER. The CDR3 is 16 residues long. J lost 2 bases, V lost 4 bases, and 9 bases had no gene match. CDR3 region: CASSRLGGEDTDTQYF. The DNA for the CDR3 is TGCGCCAGCAGCCGACTGGGGGGGGAGGACACAGATACGCAGTATTTT.